This T cell receptor (beta chain) was obtained from a study of CD8 T cells in Susac syndrome. The RNA, roughly 0.5 to 1 ug, was put through reverse transcription using random hexamers. TCRdb re-analysed the immunoSEQ multiplex PCR reads in MiXCR, keeping a single row per CDR3 protein. The sample includes approximately 170,000 distinct CDR3 sequences, roughly 94% of them seen just once. The CDR3 is 16 amino acids. Unmatched junction bases numbered 11, after V lost 6 bases and J lost 1 base. The germline V gene encodes CDR1 MNHEY and CDR2 SMNVEV (reference sequence). The source of this sequence is a human donor with multiple sclerosis. This chain joins TRBV27 and TRBJ2-7; TRBD1 matches 8 bases. The sequencing sample was made of CD4+ T cells from PBMCs. The CDR3 region is CASRNPSGTGSYEQYF. CDR3 in DNA: TGTGCCAGCAGGAACCCTTCCGGGACAGGTTCCTACGAGCAGTACTTC.